Listed below are T cell receptor beta chains from one sample, sequenced in a study of regulatory T cells in long-lasting Graves disease. TCRdb ran MiXCR on the multiplex PCR reads and lists one entry per CDR3 protein. The repertoire holds roughly 400,000 distinct CDR3 sequences, less than 25% seen once, with less than 25% in the top ten. The sample consisted of peripheral blood mononuclear cells (PBMCs), taken when the disease was refractory, from a patient treated with antithyroid drugs. The receptors stem from a female donor with Graves disease. Each CDR3 is given with its conserved first and last residue. Fields, in order: CDR3 length, clone size, D gene, J gene, V gene, CDR3 protein, CDR3 DNA. A D gene is named only where the DNA matches it firmly. Size values are once, few and many counts, or a class for expanded clones, and some rows have none.

CDR3 length: 19
clone size: few
D gene: TRBD1
J gene: TRBJ2-2
V gene: TRBV11-2
CDR3 protein: CASSLGSYGQGVNTGELFF
CDR3 DNA: TGTGCCAGCAGCTTGGGGTCCTATGGACAGGGGGTAAACACCGGGGAGCTGTTTTTT

CDR3 length: 16
clone size: many
D gene: -
J gene: TRBJ1-2
V gene: TRBV6-5
CDR3 protein: CASSYRAPNTPYGYTF
CDR3 DNA: TGTGCCAGCAGTTATAGGGCTCCCAATACGCCCTATGGCTACACCTTC

CDR3 length: 15
clone size: -
D gene: TRBD1
J gene: TRBJ1-1
V gene: TRBV11-1
CDR3 protein: CASSFSQGANTEAFF
CDR3 DNA: TGTGCCAGCAGCTTTTCGCAGGGGGCGAACACTGAAGCTTTCTTT

CDR3 length: 15
clone size: -
D gene: -
J gene: TRBJ1-6
V gene: TRBV27
CDR3 protein: CASSLEARGDSPPHF
CDR3 DNA: TGTGCCAGCAGTTTAGAGGCCCGGGGGGATTCACCCCCCCACTTT

CDR3 length: 14
clone size: many
D gene: -
J gene: TRBJ2-7
V gene: TRBV2
CDR3 protein: CASSVTQTTYEQYF
CDR3 DNA: TGTGCCAGCAGTGTTACTCAGACAACCTACGAGCAGTACTTC

CDR3 length: 13
clone size: -
D gene: TRBD1
J gene: TRBJ1-2
V gene: TRBV29-1
CDR3 protein: CSVELDRVGGYTF
CDR3 DNA: TGCAGCGTTGAACTGGACAGGGTCGGAGGCTACACCTTC

CDR3 length: 14
clone size: few
D gene: -
J gene: TRBJ2-7
V gene: TRBV19
CDR3 protein: CASKRADTTYEQYF
CDR3 DNA: TGTGCCAGTAAGCGGGCGGACACGACCTACGAGCAGTACTTC

CDR3 length: 13
clone size: many
D gene: -
J gene: TRBJ2-7
V gene: TRBV12-3/TRBV12-4
CDR3 protein: CASSLNGPGEQYF
CDR3 DNA: TGTGCCAGCAGTTTGAACGGCCCCGGCGAGCAGTACTTC

CDR3 length: 18
clone size: few
D gene: TRBD2
J gene: TRBJ2-5
V gene: TRBV27
CDR3 protein: CASSPNLGTSGSPETQYF
CDR3 DNA: TGTGCCAGCAGTCCTAACCTTGGGACTAGCGGGAGTCCGGAGACCCAGTACTTC

CDR3 length: 14
clone size: -
D gene: -
J gene: TRBJ1-5
V gene: TRBV30
CDR3 protein: CAWSPGYSNQPQHF
CDR3 DNA: TGTGCCTGGAGTCCCGGGTATAGCAATCAGCCCCAGCATTTT